These 14 T cell receptor beta chains share one sample of origin, sequenced in a study of cytomegalovirus exposure and HLA in healthy donors. PCR used 60 Vbeta primers and 13 Jbeta primers. The table came from immunoSEQ multiplex PCR; TCRdb's copy has only in-frame clones and leaves some out. The data show about 150,000 clones, about 72% seen once. The sequencing input was PBMCs. The receptors derive from a man aged 40-49 years in good health and CMV-seronegative.

This CDR3 is CASSEVRETQYF. DNA for the CDR3: TGTGCCAGCAGTGAAGTCAGGGAGACCCAGTACTTC. This chain joins TRBV2 and TRBJ2-5; D ambiguous. The V end was cut by 1 base, the J end by 5 bases, with 5 bases between. Germline CDR1 is SNHLY and CDR2 is FYNNEI. The CDR3 contains 12 residues.

The chain links TRBV27 to TRBJ1-5; possible D gene TRBD1, 6 bases. Germline V gives CDR1 MNHEY, CDR2 SMNVEV (reference sequence). The CDR3 runs to 17 residues. With 1 base removed from V and 7 bases from J, the gap between germline ends came to 20 bases. The CDR3 sequence: CASSLYGGSGERQPQHF. The CDR3 DNA reads TGTGCCAGCAGTTTATATGGGGGCAGCGGTGAGCGGCAGCCCCAGCATTTT.

J is TRBJ1-1 and V is TRBV10-3; 9 bases match TRBD1. The CDR3 runs to 15 residues. V gave up 3 bases and J gave up 1 base; unmatched junction bases: 3. The germline CDR1 and CDR2 sequences are ENHRY and SYGVKD. The CDR3 loop is CAISEPGQGNTEAFF. DNA for the CDR3: TGTGCCATCAGTGAACCGGGACAGGGGAACACTGAAGCTTTCTTT.

The table lists this clone with a few counts. The chain employs TRBV4-2 and TRBJ2-3; 12 bases are shared with TRBD2. The CDR3 is 17 amino acids. V was clipped by 1 base and J by 4 bases; unmatched bases: 6. Germline V gives CDR1 LGHNA, CDR2 YNFKEQ. CDR3 coding DNA: TGTGCCAGCAGCCAAGGGGCTAGCGGGGGGGCTTCAGATACGCAGTATTTT. Translating it yields CASSQGASGGASDTQYF.

This clone was observed a handful of times. The chain carries TRBV7-9 and TRBJ2-1; 11 bases map to TRBD2. The CDR3 spans 15 residues. Trimming took 5 bases from V and 6 from J; bases not matched to a gene: 6. Germline CDR1 reads SEHNR; CDR2 reads FQNEAQ (reference sequence). This CDR3 reads CASSRLAGKGNEQFF. CDR3 nucleotide sequence: TGTGCCAGCAGCCGACTAGCGGGGAAGGGCAATGAGCAGTTCTTC.

The chain links TRBV5-6 to TRBJ1-1; possible D gene TRBD1, 5 bases. This CDR3 spans 14 amino acids. The V and J ends lost 4 bases and 6 bases respectively, with 16 bases between them. Germline lookup yields CDR1 SGHDT and CDR2 YYEEEE. CDR3 residues: CASSPPGIGPEAFF. CDR3 DNA sequence: TGTGCCAGCAGCCCACCAGGGATTGGGCCTGAAGCTTTCTTT.

This chain uses TRBV7-9 with TRBJ2-5, with 7 bases fitting TRBD2. The ends lost 5 bases at V and 5 bases at J; junction bases unmatched: 5. The CDR3 consists of 13 residues. Germline CDR1 and CDR2: SEHNR and FQNEAQ (reference sequence). The CDR3 here is CASSETSVETQYF. The CDR3 nucleotides read TGTGCCAGCAGCGAAACTAGCGTGGAGACCCAGTACTTC. Full variable domain (rest looked up from reference TRBV7-9 and TRBJ2-5): DTGVSQNPRHKITKRGQNVTFRCDPISEHNRLYWYRQTLGQGPEFLTYFQNEAQLEKSRLLSDRFSAERPKGSFSTLEIQRTEQGDSAMYLCASSETSVETQYFGPGTRLLVL.

The chain employs TRBV7-2 and TRBJ2-7, with 9 nucleotides matching TRBD2. The CDR3 consists of 15 residues. V lost 2 bases to trimming and J lost 3 bases; unmatched junction nucleotides: 5. Germline V gene sequence: CDR1 SGHTA, CDR2 FQGNSA. CDR3 region: CASSLSAGGFYEQYF. CDR3 in DNA: TGTGCCAGCAGCTTAAGTGCGGGGGGGTTCTACGAGCAGTACTTC.

The rearrangement uses TRBV2 and TRBJ2-4; unclear D gene. This CDR3 spans 14 amino acids. CDR1 is SNHLY, CDR2 FYNNEI, per germline. The V gene lost 8 bases and the J gene lost 0 bases, with 11 bases spanning the gap. CDR3 nucleotide sequence: TGTGCCAGCTCCGAGCCTTTAGCCAAAAACATTCAGTACTTC. The encoded protein is CASSEPLAKNIQYF.

This clone has just a few counts. The chain employs TRBV5-5 and TRBJ1-1; D possibly corresponds to TRBD1 (6 bases). The CDR3 runs 18 residues. Germline V gene data show CDR1 as SGHKS and CDR2 as YYEKEE (reference sequence). The V end lost 3 bases, the J end lost 1 base, and 22 bases lay between the germline ends. In DNA, the CDR3 is TGTGCCAGCAGCTGGACCCAGGGGTTGGAGGTCGAGAACACTGAAGCTTTCTTT. This codes for CASSWTQGLEVENTEAFF.

This clone was counted only a few times. The chain uses TRBV28 and TRBJ1-1; a possible D gene is TRBD1 (5 bases). Trimming shortened V by 6 bases and J by 4 bases, and 15 bases separated the two germline ends. Germline CDR1 is MDHEN and CDR2 is SYDVKM. This CDR3 contains 14 residues. This CDR3 reads CASRSWAQGTEAFF. The CDR3 region has the DNA TGTGCCAGCAGGTCTTGGGCCCAGGGCACTGAAGCTTTCTTT. Combining the CDR3 with reference TRBV28 and TRBJ1-1 gives the whole variable domain DVKVTQSSRYLVKRTGEKVFLECVQDMDHENMFWYRQDPGLGLRLIYFSYDVKMKEKGDIPEGYSVSREKKERFSLILESASTNQTSMYLCASRSWAQGTEAFFGQGTRLTVV.

This clone has a handful of counts. CDR3 residues: CASSEPGQGRNTEAFF. Here the CDR3 DNA reads TGTGCCAGCAGCGAACCGGGACAGGGTAGGAACACTGAAGCTTTCTTT. The chain employs TRBV7-6 and TRBJ1-1, with 9 nucleotides matching TRBD1. This CDR3 contains 16 residues. V lost 5 bases to trimming and J lost 1 base; unmatched junction nucleotides: 8. Germline loops: CDR1 SGHVS, CDR2 FNYEAQ.

This chain links TRBV6-5 with TRBJ2-2; D is possibly TRBD2 (6 bases). There are 16 residues in the CDR3. With 4 bases removed from V and 6 bases from J, the gap between germline ends came to 18 bases. Germline lookup yields CDR1 MNHEY and CDR2 SVGAGI. The chain's CDR3 is CASSSGTGDGAGELFF. CDR3 in DNA: TGTGCCAGCAGTTCAGGAACGGGGGATGGGGCCGGGGAGCTGTTTTTT.

The rearrangement links TRBV6-5 to TRBJ1-6; TRBD1 agrees at 7 bases. CDR1 is MNHEY and CDR2 is SVGAGI in the germline V gene. J gave up 10 bases and V 0 bases, and 6 bases lay outside the gene matches. The CDR3 runs 15 residues. Written as DNA, the CDR3 is TGTGCCAGCAGTTACTCCGTCCGGACAGGCTCACCCCTCCACTTT. Translation gives CASSYSVRTGSPLHF.